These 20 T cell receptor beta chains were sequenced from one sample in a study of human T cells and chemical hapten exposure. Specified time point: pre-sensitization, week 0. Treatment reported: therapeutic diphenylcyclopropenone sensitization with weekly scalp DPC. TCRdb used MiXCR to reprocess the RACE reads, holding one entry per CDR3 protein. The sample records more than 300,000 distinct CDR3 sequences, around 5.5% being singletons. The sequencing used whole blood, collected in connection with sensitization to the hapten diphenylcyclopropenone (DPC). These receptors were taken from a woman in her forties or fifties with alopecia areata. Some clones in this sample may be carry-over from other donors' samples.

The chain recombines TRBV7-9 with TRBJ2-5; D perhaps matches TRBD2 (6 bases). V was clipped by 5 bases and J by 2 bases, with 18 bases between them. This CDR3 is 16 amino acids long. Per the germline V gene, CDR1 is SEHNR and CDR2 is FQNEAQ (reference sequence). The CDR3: CASSPLRSSGQETQYF. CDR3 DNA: TGTGCCAGCAGCCCCCTCAGGTCCAGCGGGCAAGAGACCCAGTACTTC.

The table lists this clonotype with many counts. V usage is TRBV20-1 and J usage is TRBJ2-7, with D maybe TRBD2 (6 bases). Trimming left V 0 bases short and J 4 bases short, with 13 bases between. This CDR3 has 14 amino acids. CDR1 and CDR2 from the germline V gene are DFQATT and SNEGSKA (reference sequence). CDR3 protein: CSARDTGGDYEQYF. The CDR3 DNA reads TGCAGTGCTAGAGATACAGGCGGGGATTACGAGCAGTACTTC.

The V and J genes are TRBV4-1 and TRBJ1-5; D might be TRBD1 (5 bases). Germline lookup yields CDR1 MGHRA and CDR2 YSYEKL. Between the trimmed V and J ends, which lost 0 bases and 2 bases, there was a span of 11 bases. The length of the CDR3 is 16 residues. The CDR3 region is CASSQESGMGNQPQHF. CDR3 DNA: TGCGCCAGCAGCCAAGAGTCAGGGATGGGCAATCAGCCCCAGCATTTT.

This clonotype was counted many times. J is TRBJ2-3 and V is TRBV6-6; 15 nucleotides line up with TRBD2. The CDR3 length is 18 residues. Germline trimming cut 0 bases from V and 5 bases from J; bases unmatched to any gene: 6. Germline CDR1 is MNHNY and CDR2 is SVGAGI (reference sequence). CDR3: CASSYSMGLAGGGDTQYF. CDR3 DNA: TGTGCCAGCAGTTACTCGATGGGACTAGCGGGAGGTGGAGATACGCAGTATTTT.

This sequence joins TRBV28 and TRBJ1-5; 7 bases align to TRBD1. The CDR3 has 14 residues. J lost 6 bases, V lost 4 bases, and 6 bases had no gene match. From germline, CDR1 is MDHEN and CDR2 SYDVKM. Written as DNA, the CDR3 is TGTGCCAGCAGTTCGCCGACAGGGCGTCAGCCCCAGCATTTT. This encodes CASSSPTGRQPQHF.

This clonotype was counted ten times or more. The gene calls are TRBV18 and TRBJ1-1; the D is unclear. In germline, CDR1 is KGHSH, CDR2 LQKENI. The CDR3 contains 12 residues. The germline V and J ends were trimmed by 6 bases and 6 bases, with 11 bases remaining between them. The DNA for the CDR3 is TGTGCCAGCTCGCGAAGAAACGCTGAAGCTTTCTTT. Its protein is CASSRRNAEAFF.

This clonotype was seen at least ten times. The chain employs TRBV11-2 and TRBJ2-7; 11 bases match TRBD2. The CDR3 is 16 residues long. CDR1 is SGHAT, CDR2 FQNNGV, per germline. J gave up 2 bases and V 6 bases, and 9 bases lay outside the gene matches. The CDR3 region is CASRSLSGRAPYEQYF. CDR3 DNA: TGTGCCAGCAGATCTCTTAGCGGGAGGGCCCCCTACGAGCAGTACTTC. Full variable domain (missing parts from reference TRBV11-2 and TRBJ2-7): EAGVAQSPRYKIIEKRQSVAFWCNPISGHATLYWYQQILGQGPKLLIQFQNNGVVDDSQLPKDRFSAERLKGVDSTLKIQPAKLEDSAVYLCASRSLSGRAPYEQYFGPGTRLTVT.

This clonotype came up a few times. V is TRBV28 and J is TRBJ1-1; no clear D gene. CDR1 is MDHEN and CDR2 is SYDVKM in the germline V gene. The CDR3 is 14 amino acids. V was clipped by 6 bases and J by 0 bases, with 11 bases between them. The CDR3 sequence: CASRPDIMNTEAFF. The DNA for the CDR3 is TGTGCCAGCAGGCCCGACATAATGAACACTGAAGCTTTCTTT. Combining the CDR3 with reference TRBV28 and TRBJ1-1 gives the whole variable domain DVKVTQSSRYLVKRTGEKVFLECVQDMDHENMFWYRQDPGLGLRLIYFSYDVKMKEKGDIPEGYSVSREKKERFSLILESASTNQTSMYLCASRPDIMNTEAFFGQGTRLTVV.

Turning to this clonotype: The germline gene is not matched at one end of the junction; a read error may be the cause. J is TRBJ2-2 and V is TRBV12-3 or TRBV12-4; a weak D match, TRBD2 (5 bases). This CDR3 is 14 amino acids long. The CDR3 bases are TGTGCCAGCAGTTTAGAGGCGGGCACCAGGGAGCTGTTTTTT. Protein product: CASSLEAGTRELFF.

The CDR3 is CASSYAQRGYGYTF. CDR3 nucleotides: TGTGCCAGCAGTTACGCCCAAAGGGGCTATGGCTACACCTTC. The chain links TRBV6-2 or TRBV6-3 to TRBJ1-2; D perhaps matches TRBD1 (5 bases). The V gene's germline CDR1 is MNHEY and CDR2 SVGEGT. The CDR3 has 14 amino acids. Between the trimmed V and J ends, which lost 2 bases and 4 bases, there was a span of 11 bases.

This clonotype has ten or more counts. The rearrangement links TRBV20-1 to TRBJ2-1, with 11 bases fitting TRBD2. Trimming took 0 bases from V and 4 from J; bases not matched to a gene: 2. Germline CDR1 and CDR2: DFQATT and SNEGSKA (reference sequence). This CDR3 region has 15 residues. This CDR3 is CSARDGTSGYNEQFF. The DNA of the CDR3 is TGCAGTGCTAGAGATGGGACTAGCGGATACAATGAGCAGTTCTTC.

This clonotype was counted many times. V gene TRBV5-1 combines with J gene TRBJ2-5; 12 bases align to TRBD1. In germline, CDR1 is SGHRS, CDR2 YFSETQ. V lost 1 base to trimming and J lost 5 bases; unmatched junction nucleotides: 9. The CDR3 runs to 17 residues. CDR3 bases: TGCGCCAGCAGCTTGACCGGGACAGGGGGCGCGGTGGAGACCCAGTACTTC. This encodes CASSLTGTGGAVETQYF.

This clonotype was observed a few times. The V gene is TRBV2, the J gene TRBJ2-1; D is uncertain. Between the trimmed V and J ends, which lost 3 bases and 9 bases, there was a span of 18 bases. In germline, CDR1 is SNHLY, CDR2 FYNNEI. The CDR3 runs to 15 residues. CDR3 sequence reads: CASSDTRSPTGEQFF. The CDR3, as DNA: TGTGCCAGCAGTGATACAAGATCACCCACGGGTGAGCAGTTCTTC. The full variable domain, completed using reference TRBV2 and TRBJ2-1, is EPEVTQTPSHQVTQMGQEVILRCVPISNHLYFYWYRQILGQKVEFLVSFYNNEISEKSEIFDDQFSVERPDGSNFTLKIRSTKLEDSAMYFCASSDTRSPTGEQFFGPGTRLTVL.

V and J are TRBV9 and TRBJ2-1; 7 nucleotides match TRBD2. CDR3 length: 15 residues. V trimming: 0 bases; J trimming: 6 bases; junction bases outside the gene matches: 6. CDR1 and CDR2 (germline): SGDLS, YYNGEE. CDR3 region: CASSVDQREGNEQFF. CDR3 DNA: TGTGCCAGCAGCGTAGACCAGCGGGAAGGCAATGAGCAGTTCTTC.

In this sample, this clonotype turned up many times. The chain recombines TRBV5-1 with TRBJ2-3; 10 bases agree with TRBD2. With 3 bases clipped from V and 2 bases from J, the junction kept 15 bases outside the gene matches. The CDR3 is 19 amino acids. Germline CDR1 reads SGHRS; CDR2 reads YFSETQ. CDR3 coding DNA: TGCGCCAGCAGCTGGGTACCAGCGGGGGGGCCTTCGTCCACAGATACGCAGTATTTT. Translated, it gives CASSWVPAGGPSSTDTQYF.

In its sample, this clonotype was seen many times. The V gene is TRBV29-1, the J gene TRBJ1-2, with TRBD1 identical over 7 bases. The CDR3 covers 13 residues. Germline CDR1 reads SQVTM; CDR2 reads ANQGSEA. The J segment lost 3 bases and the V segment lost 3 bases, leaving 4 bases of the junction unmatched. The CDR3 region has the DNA TGCAGCGTTGATACAGGGGACCACTATGGCTACACCTTC. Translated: CSVDTGDHYGYTF.

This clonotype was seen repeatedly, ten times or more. The CDR3 loop reads CASSASGGELFF. DNA for the CDR3: TGTGCCAGCAGCGCGAGTGGCGGGGAGCTGTTTTTT. The chain uses TRBV9 and TRBJ2-2, with D uncertain. The germline V gene has CDR1 SGDLS and CDR2 YYNGEE. With 3 bases removed from V and 7 bases from J, the gap between germline ends came to 7 bases. CDR3 length equals 12 residues.

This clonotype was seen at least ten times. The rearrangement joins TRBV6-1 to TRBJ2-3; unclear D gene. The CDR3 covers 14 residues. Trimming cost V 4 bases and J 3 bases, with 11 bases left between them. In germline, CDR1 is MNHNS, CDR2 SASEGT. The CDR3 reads CASSVTGLTDTQYF. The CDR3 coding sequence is TGTGCCAGCAGTGTCACCGGGTTGACAGATACGCAGTATTTT.

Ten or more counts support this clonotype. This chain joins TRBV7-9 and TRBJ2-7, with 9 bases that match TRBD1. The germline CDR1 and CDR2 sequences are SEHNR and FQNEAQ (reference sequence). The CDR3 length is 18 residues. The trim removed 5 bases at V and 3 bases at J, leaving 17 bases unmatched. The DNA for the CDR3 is TGTGCCAGCAGCACTCCCGTCCAAAAGGGACAGGGTTTCTACGAGCAGTACTTC. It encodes CASSTPVQKGQGFYEQYF.

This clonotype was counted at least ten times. The CDR3 loop reads CASSQVNRGQGYTF. The CDR3 DNA reads as TGTGCCAGCAGCCAAGTTAACAGGGGGCAAGGCTACACCTTC. The chain couples TRBV3-1 to TRBJ1-2; 9 bases align to TRBD1. The CDR3 has 14 amino acids. Trimming took 1 base from V and 8 from J; bases not matched to a gene: 5. The germline gives CDR1 LGHDT, CDR2 YNNKEL (reference sequence).